This is a list of T cell receptor beta chains from one sample in a study of T cells in Graves' hyperthyroidism and ophthalmopathy. Each CDR3 protein gets one entry after TCRdb re-called the multiplex PCR reads with MiXCR. The repertoire holds approximately 720,000 distinct CDR3 sequences, approximately 18% seen once, with approximately 15% in the top ten. The material sequenced was blood. The receptors stem from a woman in her forties or fifties with Graves' hyperthyroidism that later progressed to Graves' ophthalmopathy. Both conserved end residues are part of each CDR3. Fields, in order: V gene, clone size, D gene, J gene, CDR3 DNA, CDR3 protein. The D gene is left open where the match is weak. Some rows mark clone size as missing; the rest say once, few, many or name a class of expanded clone.

TRBV6-1	few	.	TRBJ1-1	TGTGCCAGCTATCAGGGGATAATTACTGAAGCTTTCTTT	CASYQGIITEAFF
TRBV29-1	.	.	TRBJ2-7	TGCAGCGTTGAAGATCCGGGGGAGCAGTACTTC	CSVEDPGEQYF
TRBV11-2	many	.	TRBJ1-1	TGTGCCAGCAGTACAGTCAGGGAGGCTGAAGCTTTCTTT	CASSTVREAEAFF
TRBV3-1	many	.	TRBJ2-1	TGTGCCAGCAGGCCCAGGGTAGGGAATGAGCAGTTCTTC	CASRPRVGNEQFF
TRBV6-1	few	TRBD2	TRBJ2-5	TGTGCCAGCAGTGAAAGGGCCCTACTAGCGGGGGGAGAGACCCAGTACTTC	CASSERALLAGGETQYF
TRBV11-3	many	.	TRBJ2-1	TGTGCCAGCAGCTCAGGGGACAATGAGCAGTTCTTC	CASSSGDNEQFF
TRBV5-1	few	.	TRBJ1-6	TGCGCCAGCAGCGTGGACAGCCGTAATTCACCCCTCCACTTT	CASSVDSRNSPLHF
TRBV20-1	few	.	TRBJ1-1	TGCAGTGCTCACACCCCTAGCCTCATAAACACTGAAGCTTTCTTT	CSAHTPSLINTEAFF
TRBV5-6	many	TRBD2	TRBJ2-5	TGTGCCAGCAGCTTGGCCCCGGGACTAGCAGTCCAAGAGACCCAGTACTTC	CASSLAPGLAVQETQYF
TRBV3-1	few	.	TRBJ2-7	TGTGCCAGCAGCCAAGCTGCGAAAAGCTCCTACGAGCAGTACTTC	CASSQAAKSSYEQYF
TRBV6-2/TRBV6-3	many	TRBD1	TRBJ1-2	TGTGCCAGCAGTTACTCGACAGGGAGGGACTATGGCTACACCTTC	CASSYSTGRDYGYTF
TRBV5-1	few	TRBD1	TRBJ2-1	TGCGCCAGCAGCGGGGACAGTGGCTCCTACAATGAGCAGTTCTTC	CASSGDSGSYNEQFF
TRBV6-5	.	TRBD1	TRBJ1-2	TGTGCCAGCAGTTACTCTATAGGGGGCTCGGGCTATGGCTACACCTTC	CASSYSIGGSGYGYTF
TRBV15	.	.	TRBJ1-4	TGTGCCACCAGCAGTCAAAGGGCCCTAACAAATGAAAAACTGTTTTTT	CATSSQRALTNEKLFF
TRBV11-2	many	.	TRBJ1-4	TGTGCCAGCAGCTTCACAGCAACTAATGAAAAACTGTTTTTT	CASSFTATNEKLFF
TRBV3-1	few	.	TRBJ1-1	TGTGCCAGCAGCCAAGTGACAGCAACTGAAGCTTTCTTT	CASSQVTATEAFF
TRBV9	few	.	TRBJ1-2	TGTGCCAGCAGCGTAGGCCCCAGAGGGGAAGATGGCTACACCTTC	CASSVGPRGEDGYTF
TRBV5-1	few	.	TRBJ2-2	TGCGCCAGCAGCTTGGCTCCAACCGGGGAGCTGTTTTTT	CASSLAPTGELFF
TRBV18	many	TRBD2	TRBJ2-5	TGTGCCAGCTCAGCGTCCCTAGCGGGTAAAGAGACCCAGTACTTC	CASSASLAGKETQYF
TRBV12-3/TRBV12-4	many	.	TRBJ1-1	TGTGCCAGTCGGACAAATCAGAACACTGAAGCTTTCTTT	CASRTNQNTEAFF
TRBV6-2/TRBV6-3	many	TRBD1	TRBJ1-2	TGTGCCAGCAGTTACTCGTTGGGGACAGATTCCTATGGCTACACCTTC	CASSYSLGTDSYGYTF
TRBV3-1	many	TRBD1	TRBJ2-5	TGTGCCAGCACCCCGTTACGACAGGGACAAGAGACCCAGTACTTC	CASTPLRQGQETQYF
TRBV6-1	.	.	TRBJ2-2	TGTGCCAGCAGTCAGGGGATTGGCACCGGGGAGCTGTTTTTT	CASSQGIGTGELFF
TRBV20-1	few	TRBD1	TRBJ1-5	TGCAGTGCTACAATACAGGGGGCTCAGCCCCAGCATTTT	CSATIQGAQPQHF
TRBV27	few	.	TRBJ2-2	TGTGCCAGCAGTCCGGGGACGTACGGGGAGCTGTTTTTT	CASSPGTYGELFF
TRBV3-1	few	.	TRBJ1-1	TGTGCCAGCAGCCAAGACAGCAGCGGCTACACTGAAGCTTTCTTT	CASSQDSSGYTEAFF
TRBV7-8	many	.	TRBJ2-5	TGTGCCAGCAGCTTAGCGTGGGGTGACGAGACCCAGTACTTC	CASSLAWGDETQYF
TRBV27	few	TRBD2	TRBJ2-1	TGTGCCAGCAGTTCCCCGGGACTAGCGGGGGGGAGCTCCTACAATGAGCAGTTCTTC	CASSSPGLAGGSSYNEQFF
TRBV5-1	many	.	TRBJ1-1	TGCGCCTTGGGGGATGAAAGAACTGAAGCTTTCTTT	CALGDERTEAFF
TRBV11-2	few	TRBD1	TRBJ2-3	TGTGCCAGCGGACGGACAGGGCAGATCGGAGATACGCAGTATTTT	CASGRTGQIGDTQYF
TRBV6-1	.	.	TRBJ1-2	TGTGCCAGCGTGGACTGGGTCTATGGCTACACCTTC	CASVDWVYGYTF
TRBV20-1	.	.	TRBJ2-1	TGCAGTGCTAGATCCTCCTCGGGACCCACGGATGAGCAGTTCTTC	CSARSSSGPTDEQFF
TRBV7-6	few	.	TRBJ2-1	TGTGCCAGCAGCTCAGCTGTGTCCTACAATGAGCAGTTCTTC	CASSSAVSYNEQFF
TRBV28	many	.	TRBJ1-2	TGTGCCAGCAGTTTCTATGATCGAATCGCGGGCGGCTACACCTTC	CASSFYDRIAGGYTF
TRBV4-2	few	.	TRBJ2-1	TGTGCCAGCAGCCAAGAAAACCCCACTGGCAATGAGCAGTTCTTC	CASSQENPTGNEQFF
TRBV5-1	few	TRBD1	TRBJ1-4	TGCGCCAGACCACCGGGACAGGGGAATGAAAAACTGTTTTTT	CARPPGQGNEKLFF
TRBV10-3	.	.	TRBJ1-1	TGTGCCATCAGTTCTAACACTGAAGCTTTCTTT	CAISSNTEAFF
TRBV20-1	.	TRBD1	TRBJ1-2	TGCAGTGCACGGACAGGGGTTGGTGGCTACACCTTC	CSARTGVGGYTF
TRBV6-2/TRBV6-3	many	.	TRBJ2-1	TGTGCCAGCAGTTTAGGCGCGGAGCAGTTCTTC	CASSLGAEQFF
TRBV11-2	many	.	TRBJ2-7	TGTGCCAGCAGCCCACGCCACCCCTACGAGCAGTACTTC	CASSPRHPYEQYF
TRBV20-1	.	.	TRBJ1-3	TGCAGTGCGGTTAGGACAGTCCCTGGAAACACCATATATTTT	CSAVRTVPGNTIYF
TRBV5-1	few	.	TRBJ1-1	TGCGCCAGCAGCCCGCAGGAGAGTAACACTGAAGCTTTCTTT	CASSPQESNTEAFF
TRBV2	many	.	TRBJ1-1	TGTGCCAGCAGCCCGGAGGTTAGTAGAGACACTGAAGCTTTCTTT	CASSPEVSRDTEAFF
TRBV20-1	.	.	TRBJ1-2	TGCAGTGCTAGTCCGGGGGTCTTCTATGGCTACACCTTC	CSASPGVFYGYTF
TRBV3-1	many	.	TRBJ1-1	TGCGCCAGCTCGAGGGTAGGGAACACTGAAGCTTTCTTT	CASSRVGNTEAFF
TRBV7-9	.	TRBD1	TRBJ1-1	TGTGCCAGCAGAAGACAGGGGGAGAGGAACACTGAAGCTTTCTTT	CASRRQGERNTEAFF
TRBV14	.	.	TRBJ2-3	TGTGCCAGCAGCCAAGGGGGAAGAGGCGGTTTTGGGCAGTATTTT	CASSQGGRGGFGQYF
TRBV5-1	.	TRBD1	TRBJ1-2	TGCGCCAGCAGCTTGGCCCAGGGGGAGACCATTTGGGACTACACCTTC	CASSLAQGETIWDYTF
TRBV4-1	.	TRBD1	TRBJ1-2	TGCGCCAGCAGCCAAAATCAGGGGGCGAGGGGCTACACCTTC	CASSQNQGARGYTF
TRBV28	.	TRBD1	TRBJ2-4	TGTGCCAGCGAGGCCGGGACAGGGAAAAACATTCAGTACTTC	CASEAGTGKNIQYF
TRBV18	many	.	TRBJ1-5	TGTGCCAGCTCAGCAGGGGACGCGATTACTCAGCCCCAGCATTTT	CASSAGDAITQPQHF
TRBV6-5	many	TRBD1	TRBJ1-2	TGTGCCAGCAGTTACTCCGGACAGGGGTACAATGGCTACACCTTC	CASSYSGQGYNGYTF
TRBV4-1	.	.	TRBJ1-5	TGCGCCAGCAGCCAAGCGCGAGCGCAGCCCCAGCATTTT	CASSQARAQPQHF
TRBV12-3/TRBV12-4	few	.	TRBJ2-1	TGTGCCAGCAGCCAGGGGACCAAATACAATGAGCAGTTCTTC	CASSQGTKYNEQFF
TRBV30	many	.	TRBJ2-1	TGTGCCTGGAGTCTAGGAGGGGGTAGCTCCTACAATGAGCAGTTCTTC	CAWSLGGGSSYNEQFF
TRBV10-1	.	.	TRBJ1-1	TGCGCCAGCAGTCCAACGGGAGAAATGAACACTGAAGCTTTCTTT	CASSPTGEMNTEAFF
TRBV12-3/TRBV12-4	few	.	TRBJ1-5	TGTGCCAGCACCCAGGGGTACCAGCCCCAGCATTTT	CASTQGYQPQHF
TRBV3-1	many	TRBD1	TRBJ1-1	TGTGCCAGCAGCCAACCAGGGGGCTATAGCACTGAAGCTTTCTTT	CASSQPGGYSTEAFF
TRBV12-3/TRBV12-4	many	TRBD1	TRBJ1-2	TGTGCCAGCAGTTTAGTAGTAGGGGGCAACTATGGCTACACCTTC	CASSLVVGGNYGYTF
TRBV12-3/TRBV12-4	many	TRBD1	TRBJ1-1	TGTGCCAGCAGTTTTAGTCTCAGGGGGCTGACTGAAGCTTTCTTT	CASSFSLRGLTEAFF